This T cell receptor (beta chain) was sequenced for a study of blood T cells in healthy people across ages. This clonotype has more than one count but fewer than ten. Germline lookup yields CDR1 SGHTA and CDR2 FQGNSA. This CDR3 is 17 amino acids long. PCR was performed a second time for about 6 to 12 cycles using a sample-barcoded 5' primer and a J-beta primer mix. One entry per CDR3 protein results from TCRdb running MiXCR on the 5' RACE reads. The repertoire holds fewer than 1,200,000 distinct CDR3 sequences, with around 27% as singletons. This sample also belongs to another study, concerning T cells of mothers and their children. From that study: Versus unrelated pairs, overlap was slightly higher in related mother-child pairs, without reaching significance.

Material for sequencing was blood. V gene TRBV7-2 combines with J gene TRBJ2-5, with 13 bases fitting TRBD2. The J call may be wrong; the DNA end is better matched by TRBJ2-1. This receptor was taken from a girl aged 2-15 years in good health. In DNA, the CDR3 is TGTGCCAGCAGCTTAGCTCCGGGACTAGCGGGGTGGGAGGAGCAGTTCTTC. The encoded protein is CASSLAPGLAGWEEQFF.